The sequence of this T cell receptor beta chain was determined in a study of CXCR3-negative and CXCR3-positive naive CD8 T cells. Study findings and constraints: CXCR3-positive naive cells had TRB CDR3s that were more hydrophobic than CXCR3-negative naive cells had. For naive cells, CXCR3-negative and CXCR3-positive subsets had similar TRBV-TRBJ usage; for memory cells, usage differed. Both naive subsets had comparably high diversity; memory CD8+ cells much lower.

UMI-labeled 5' RACE TRB cDNA libraries were prepared from the cells. TCRdb re-analyzed the 5' RACE reads; it lists each CDR3 protein once, without DNA. The table for this sample gives 49,000 or so distinct CDR3 sequences. CDR1 SGHAT and CDR2 FQNNGV come from the germline V gene. The CDR3 is 14 amino acids. As concerns this clonotype: Its antigen is unidentified.

Triplicate sorts, around 300,000 cells apiece, were made for each CD8+ T cell subset. The chain combines TRBV11-2 with TRBJ1-1. The receptor comes from a human donor in good health. Some clones in this sample may be carry-over from other donors' samples. The sample taken for sequencing was naive CXCR3+ CD8+ T cells from blood. Subset denoted: CD45RO-CCR7+CD27+CD95- naive CD8+ T cells expressing CXCR3 (TNR3+). Here the CDR3 reads CASSTKRYHTEAFF.